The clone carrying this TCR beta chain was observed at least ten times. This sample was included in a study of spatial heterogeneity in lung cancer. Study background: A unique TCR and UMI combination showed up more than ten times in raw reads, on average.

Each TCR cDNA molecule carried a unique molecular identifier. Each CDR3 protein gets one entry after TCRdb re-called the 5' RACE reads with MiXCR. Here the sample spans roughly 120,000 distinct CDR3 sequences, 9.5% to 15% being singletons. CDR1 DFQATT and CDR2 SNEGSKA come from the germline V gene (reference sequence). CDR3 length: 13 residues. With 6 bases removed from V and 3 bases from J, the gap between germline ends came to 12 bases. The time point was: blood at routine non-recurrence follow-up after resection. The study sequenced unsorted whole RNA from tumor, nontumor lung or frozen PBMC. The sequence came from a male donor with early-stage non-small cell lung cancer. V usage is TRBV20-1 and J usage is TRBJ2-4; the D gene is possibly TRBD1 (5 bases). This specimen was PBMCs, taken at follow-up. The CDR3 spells CSAEDSLKNIQYF. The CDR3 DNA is TGCAGTGCAGAAGACAGCCTCAAAAACATTCAGTACTTC.